The rows below give T cell receptor beta chains drawn from one sample of a study of control samples from healthy donors and cancer patients. Sequenced by immunoSEQ multiplex PCR; TCRdb stores in-frame clones only, minus some. Among 150,000 or so clones listed, over 85% were seen once. The specimen was blood. These receptor sequences come from a man aged 25-45 years in good health. The CDR3 runs from the conserved cysteine through the conserved F or W. Each record gives: clone size, J gene, D gene, V gene, CDR3 DNA, CDR3 protein. The D gene is left open where the match is weak. The listing skips clone size in some rows; elsewhere it reads once, few, many or a size class.

clone size: -
J gene: TRBJ2-2
D gene: -
V gene: TRBV2
CDR3 DNA: TGTGCCAGCAGTGAAGTTAACACCGGGGAGCTGTTTTTT
CDR3 protein: CASSEVNTGELFF

clone size: -
J gene: TRBJ1-5
D gene: -
V gene: TRBV12-1
CDR3 DNA: TGTGCCAGCAGCTTGGGGGAGCCCCAGCATTTT
CDR3 protein: CASSLGEPQHF

clone size: -
J gene: TRBJ1-5
D gene: TRBD1
V gene: TRBV7-2
CDR3 DNA: TGTGCCAGCAGCCAGACAGGGGGCAATCAGCCCCAGCATTTT
CDR3 protein: CASSQTGGNQPQHF

clone size: -
J gene: TRBJ1-5
D gene: -
V gene: TRBV4-1
CDR3 DNA: TGCGCCAGCAGCCGGGTGGGGCGGAATCAGCCCCAGCATTTT
CDR3 protein: CASSRVGRNQPQHF

clone size: -
J gene: TRBJ2-7
D gene: -
V gene: TRBV13
CDR3 DNA: TGTGCCAGCAGCCCCCCGGACAGCAGAGACTACGAGCAGTACTTC
CDR3 protein: CASSPPDSRDYEQYF

clone size: -
J gene: TRBJ2-3
D gene: -
V gene: TRBV5-1
CDR3 DNA: TGCGCCAGCAGCCTAGAAAACACAGATACGCAGTATTTT
CDR3 protein: CASSLENTDTQYF

clone size: -
J gene: TRBJ2-3
D gene: -
V gene: TRBV4-1
CDR3 DNA: TGCGCCAGCAGCCAAGAACAAGTGGGGGCCGATACGCAGTATTTT
CDR3 protein: CASSQEQVGADTQYF

clone size: -
J gene: TRBJ1-5
D gene: -
V gene: TRBV19
CDR3 DNA: TGTGCCAGTAGCCCCTCCGTCGGGCCCCAGCATTTT
CDR3 protein: CASSPSVGPQHF

clone size: -
J gene: TRBJ2-7
D gene: -
V gene: TRBV19
CDR3 DNA: TGTGCCAGTAGTATCTCCGGACAGGAGCAGTACTTC
CDR3 protein: CASSISGQEQYF

clone size: once
J gene: TRBJ1-2
D gene: -
V gene: TRBV7-8
CDR3 DNA: TGTGCCAGCAGCTTAGTAAGGGAGTTGAAAGGCTACACCTTC
CDR3 protein: CASSLVRELKGYTF

clone size: -
J gene: TRBJ2-1
D gene: TRBD1
V gene: TRBV14
CDR3 DNA: TGTGCCAGCAGCTTACTACAGGGGGCCGCCGGAGAGCAGTTCTTC
CDR3 protein: CASSLLQGAAGEQFF

clone size: -
J gene: TRBJ1-1
D gene: TRBD1
V gene: TRBV29-1
CDR3 DNA: TGCAGCGTTGTTGAGAGGGGGCGGAACACTGAAGCTTTCTTT
CDR3 protein: CSVVERGRNTEAFF

clone size: -
J gene: TRBJ2-7
D gene: -
V gene: TRBV21-1
CDR3 DNA: TGTGCCAGCAGCAAAGGAGGGACAGCTAAAAAAGGGGAGCAGTACTTC
CDR3 protein: CASSKGGTAKKGEQYF